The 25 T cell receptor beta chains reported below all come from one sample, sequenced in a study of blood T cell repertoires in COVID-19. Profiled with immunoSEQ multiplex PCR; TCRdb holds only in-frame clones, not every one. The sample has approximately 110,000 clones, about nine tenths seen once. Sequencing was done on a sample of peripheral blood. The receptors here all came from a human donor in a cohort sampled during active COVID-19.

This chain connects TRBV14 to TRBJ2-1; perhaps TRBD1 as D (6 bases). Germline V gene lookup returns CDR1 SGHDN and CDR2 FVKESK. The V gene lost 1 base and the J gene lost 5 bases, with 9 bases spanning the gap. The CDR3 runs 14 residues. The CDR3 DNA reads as TGTGCCAGCAGCCAAGGGGGGCGGAACAATGAGCAGTTCTTC. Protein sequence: CASSQGGRNNEQFF.

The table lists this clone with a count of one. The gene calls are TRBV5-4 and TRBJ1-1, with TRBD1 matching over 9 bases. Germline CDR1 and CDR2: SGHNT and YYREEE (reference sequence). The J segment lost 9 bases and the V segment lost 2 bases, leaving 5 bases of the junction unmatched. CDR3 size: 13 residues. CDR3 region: CASSLQGAVKAFF. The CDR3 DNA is TGTGCCAGCAGCTTACAGGGGGCAGTGAAAGCTTTCTTT.

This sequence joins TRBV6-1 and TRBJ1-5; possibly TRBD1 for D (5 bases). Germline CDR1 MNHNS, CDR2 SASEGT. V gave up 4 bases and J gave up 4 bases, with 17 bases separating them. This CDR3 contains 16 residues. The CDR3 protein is CASSATVGASNQPQHF. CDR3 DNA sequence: TGTGCCAGCAGTGCCACAGTTGGGGCTTCTAATCAGCCCCAGCATTTT.

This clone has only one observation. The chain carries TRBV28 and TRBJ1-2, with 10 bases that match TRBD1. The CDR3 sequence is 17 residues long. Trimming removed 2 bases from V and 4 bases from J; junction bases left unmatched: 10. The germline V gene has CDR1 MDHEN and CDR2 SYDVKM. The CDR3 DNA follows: TGTGCCAGCAGTTTAAGGGTGGACAGGGGGGAGGGCTATGGCTACACCTTC. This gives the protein CASSLRVDRGEGYGYTF.

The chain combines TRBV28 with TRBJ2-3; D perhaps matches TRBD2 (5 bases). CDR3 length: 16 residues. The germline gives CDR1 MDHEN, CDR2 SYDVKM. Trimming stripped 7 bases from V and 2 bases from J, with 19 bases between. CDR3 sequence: CASKPPVRLTTDTQYF. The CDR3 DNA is TGTGCCAGCAAACCACCAGTTCGACTAACCACAGATACGCAGTATTTT.

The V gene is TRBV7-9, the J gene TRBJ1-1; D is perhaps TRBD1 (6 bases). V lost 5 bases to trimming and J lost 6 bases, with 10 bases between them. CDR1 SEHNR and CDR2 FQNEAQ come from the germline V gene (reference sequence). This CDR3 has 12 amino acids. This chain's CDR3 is CASSQQGAEAFF. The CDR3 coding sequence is TGTGCCAGCAGCCAACAGGGCGCTGAAGCTTTCTTT.

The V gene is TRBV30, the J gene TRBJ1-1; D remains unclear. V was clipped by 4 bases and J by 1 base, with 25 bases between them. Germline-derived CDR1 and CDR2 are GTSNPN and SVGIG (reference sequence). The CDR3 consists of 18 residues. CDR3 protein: CAWILPRCRRPANTEAFF. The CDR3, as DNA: TGTGCCTGGATACTCCCGAGGTGCCGGAGGCCGGCGAACACTGAAGCTTTCTTT.

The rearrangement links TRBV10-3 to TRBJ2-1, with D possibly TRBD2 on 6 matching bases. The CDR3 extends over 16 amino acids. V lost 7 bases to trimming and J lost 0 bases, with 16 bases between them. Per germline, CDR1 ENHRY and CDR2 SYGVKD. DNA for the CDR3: TGTGCCATCACCGATAGCGGACTAAGCTCCTACAATGAGCAGTTCTTC. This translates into CAITDSGLSSYNEQFF.

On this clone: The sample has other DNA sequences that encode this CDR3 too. DNA for the CDR3: TGCGCCAGCAGCCCCGGACAGGGGAGCTATGGCTACACCTTC. Translated, it gives CASSPGQGSYGYTF. V and J are TRBV5-1 and TRBJ1-2; 9 positions agree with TRBD1. V gave up 4 bases and J gave up 4 bases; unmatched junction bases: 5. Germline V gene sequence: CDR1 SGHRS, CDR2 YFSETQ. CDR3 length: 14 residues.

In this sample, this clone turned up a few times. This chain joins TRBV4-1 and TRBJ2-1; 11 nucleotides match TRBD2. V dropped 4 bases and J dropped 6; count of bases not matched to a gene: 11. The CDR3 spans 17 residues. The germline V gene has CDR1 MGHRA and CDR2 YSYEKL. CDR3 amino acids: CASSLHPASGRFNEQFF. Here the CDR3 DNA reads TGCGCCAGCAGCCTTCACCCCGCTAGCGGGAGGTTCAATGAGCAGTTCTTC.

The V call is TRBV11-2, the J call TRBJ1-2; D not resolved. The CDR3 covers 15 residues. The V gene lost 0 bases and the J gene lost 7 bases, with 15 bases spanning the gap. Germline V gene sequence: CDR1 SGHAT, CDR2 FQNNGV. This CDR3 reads CASSLDSPGSLGYTF. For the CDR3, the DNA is TGTGCCAGCAGCTTAGATAGCCCGGGGTCTCTTGGCTACACCTTC.

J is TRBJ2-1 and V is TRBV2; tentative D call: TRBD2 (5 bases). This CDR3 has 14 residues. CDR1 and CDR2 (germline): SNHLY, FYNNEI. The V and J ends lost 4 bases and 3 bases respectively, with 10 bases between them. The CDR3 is CASSAPRDYNEQFF. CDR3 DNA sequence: TGTGCCAGCAGTGCCCCGAGGGACTACAATGAGCAGTTCTTC.

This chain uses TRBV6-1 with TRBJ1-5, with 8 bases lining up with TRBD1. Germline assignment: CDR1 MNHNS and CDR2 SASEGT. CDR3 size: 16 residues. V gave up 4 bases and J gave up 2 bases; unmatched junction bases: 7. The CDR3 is CASSADRVGGNQPQHF. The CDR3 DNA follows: TGTGCCAGCAGTGCGGACAGGGTTGGGGGCAATCAGCCCCAGCATTTT.

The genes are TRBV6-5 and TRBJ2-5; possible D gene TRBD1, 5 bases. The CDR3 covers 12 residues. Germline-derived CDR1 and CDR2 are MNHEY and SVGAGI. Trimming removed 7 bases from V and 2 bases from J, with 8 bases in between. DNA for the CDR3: TGTGCCAGCACAAGACAGCAAGAGACCCAGTACTTC. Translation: CASTRQQETQYF.

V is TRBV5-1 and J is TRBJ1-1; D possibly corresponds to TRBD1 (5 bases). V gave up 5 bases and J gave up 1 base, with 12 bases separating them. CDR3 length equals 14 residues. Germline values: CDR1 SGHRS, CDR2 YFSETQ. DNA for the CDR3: TGCGCCAGCAGGGGAACGACAGCGAACACTGAAGCTTTCTTT. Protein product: CASRGTTANTEAFF.

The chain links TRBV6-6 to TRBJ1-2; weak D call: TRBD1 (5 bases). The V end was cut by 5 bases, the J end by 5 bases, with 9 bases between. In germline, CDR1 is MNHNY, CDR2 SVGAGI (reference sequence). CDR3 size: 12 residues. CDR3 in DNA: TGTGCCAGCAGTGACGGGGGGTATGGCTACACCTTC. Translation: CASSDGGYGYTF.

The CDR3 DNA sequence: TGTGCCAGCAGCCAGAACCTCAACAGGGAGGGCGACTATGGCTACACCTTC. Its protein is CASSQNLNREGDYGYTF. The chain combines TRBV3-1 (or the pseudogene TRBV3-2) with TRBJ1-2; D may be TRBD1 (6 bases). Germline V gene lookup returns CDR1 LGHDT and CDR2 YNNKEL (reference sequence). The CDR3 extends over 17 amino acids. V was pared by 3 bases and J by 3 bases, with 20 bases between.

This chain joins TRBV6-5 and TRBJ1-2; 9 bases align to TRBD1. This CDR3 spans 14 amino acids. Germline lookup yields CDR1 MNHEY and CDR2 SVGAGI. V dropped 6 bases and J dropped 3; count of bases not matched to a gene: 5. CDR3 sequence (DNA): TGTGCCAGCAGCCACAGGGGGCTCCACTATGGCTACACCTTC. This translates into CASSHRGLHYGYTF.

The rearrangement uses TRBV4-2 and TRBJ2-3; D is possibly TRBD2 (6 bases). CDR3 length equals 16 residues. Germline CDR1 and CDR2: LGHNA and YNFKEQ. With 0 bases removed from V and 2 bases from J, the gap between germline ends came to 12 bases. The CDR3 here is CASSQDRGVNTDTQYF. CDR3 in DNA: TGTGCCAGCAGCCAAGACCGCGGGGTCAACACAGATACGCAGTATTTT.

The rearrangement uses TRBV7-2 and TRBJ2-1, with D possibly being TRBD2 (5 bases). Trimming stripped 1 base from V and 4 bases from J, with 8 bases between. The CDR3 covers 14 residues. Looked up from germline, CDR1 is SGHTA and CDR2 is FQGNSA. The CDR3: CASSLERRYNEQFF. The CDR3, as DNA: TGTGCCAGCAGCTTAGAGCGGAGATACAATGAGCAGTTCTTC.

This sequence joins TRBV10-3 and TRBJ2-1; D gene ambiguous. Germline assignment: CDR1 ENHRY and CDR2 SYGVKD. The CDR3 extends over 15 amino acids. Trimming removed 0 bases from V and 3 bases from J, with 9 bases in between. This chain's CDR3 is CAISESTRYYNEQFF. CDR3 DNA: TGTGCCATCAGTGAGTCGACAAGATACTACAATGAGCAGTTCTTC.

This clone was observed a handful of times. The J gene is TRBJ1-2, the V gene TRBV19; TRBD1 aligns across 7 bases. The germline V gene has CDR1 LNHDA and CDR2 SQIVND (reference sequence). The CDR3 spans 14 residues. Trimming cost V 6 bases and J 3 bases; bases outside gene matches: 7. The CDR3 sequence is CASSRTGADYGYTF. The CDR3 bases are TGTGCCAGTAGCCGGACAGGAGCGGACTATGGCTACACCTTC.

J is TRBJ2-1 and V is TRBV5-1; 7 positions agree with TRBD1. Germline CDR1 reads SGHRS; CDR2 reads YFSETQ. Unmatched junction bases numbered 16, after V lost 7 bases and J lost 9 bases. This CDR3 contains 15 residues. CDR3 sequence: CASSDTGASRGEQFF. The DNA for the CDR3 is TGCGCCAGCTCGGACACAGGGGCTAGTCGGGGTGAGCAGTTCTTC.

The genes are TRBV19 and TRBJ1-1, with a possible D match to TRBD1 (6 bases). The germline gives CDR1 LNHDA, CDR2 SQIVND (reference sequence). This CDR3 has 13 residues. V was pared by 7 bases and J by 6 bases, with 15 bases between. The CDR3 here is CASIPRGRSEAFF. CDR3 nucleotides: TGTGCCAGTATCCCCAGGGGAAGATCTGAAGCTTTCTTT.

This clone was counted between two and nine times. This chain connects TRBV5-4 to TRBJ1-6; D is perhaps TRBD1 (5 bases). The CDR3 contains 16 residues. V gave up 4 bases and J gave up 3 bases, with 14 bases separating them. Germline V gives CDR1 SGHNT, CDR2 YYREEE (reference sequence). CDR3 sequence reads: CASSPNVGGYNSPLHF. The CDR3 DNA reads TGTGCCAGCAGCCCCAACGTCGGGGGCTATAATTCACCCCTCCACTTT.